Listed below are T cell receptor beta chains from one sample, sequenced in a study of CD8 T cells in ankylosing spondylitis. TCRdb ran MiXCR on the 5' RACE reads and lists one entry per CDR3 protein. The sample lists around 250,000 distinct CDR3 sequences; roughly 10% were seen once. The sequencing input was blood, either unsorted or a sorted T cell fraction (not recorded which). The source of these receptors is a male donor with ankylosing spondylitis or in good health (not recorded which). CDR3s include the opening cysteine and the closing phenylalanine or tryptophan. A D gene is named only where the DNA matches it firmly. Only part of the rows carry a size: once, few, many, or a class if the clone is expanded.

>TRBV5-1|12|many|TRBJ2-5|.
TGCGCCAGCAGGGACAGTCTTGAGACCCAGTACTTC
CASRDSLETQYF
>TRBV28|14|few|TRBJ1-5|.
TGTGCCAGCAGTTTTGGGGGGGTGGATCAGCCCCAGCATTTT
CASSFGGVDQPQHF
>TRBV15|14|.|TRBJ1-6|.
TGTGCCACCAGCGATTCGGGATATAATTCACCCCTCCACTTT
CATSDSGYNSPLHF
>TRBV5-1|11|few|TRBJ2-1|TRBD1
TGCGCCAGCAGCTCGGGGACAGGGGTTTTCTTC
CASSSGTGVFF
>TRBV6-4|15|many|TRBJ2-1|TRBD1
TGTGCCAGCAGTGACGGGACAGGGGAGGGCAATGAGCAGTTCTTC
CASSDGTGEGNEQFF
>TRBV12-3/TRBV12-4|13|many|TRBJ2-3|.
TGTGCCAGCAGTTTAGCGACGGGGAATACGCAGTATTTT
CASSLATGNTQYF
>TRBV12-3/TRBV12-4|17|.|TRBJ2-3|TRBD2
TGTGCCAGCAGTCCATCACTAGCGGGCGGGTACACAGATACGCAGTATTTT
CASSPSLAGGYTDTQYF
>TRBV29-1|12|few|TRBJ2-7|.
TGCAGCGTTGAGGGGGAAGGAGACGAGCAGTACTTC
CSVEGEGDEQYF
>TRBV13|21|few|TRBJ2-1|TRBD2
TGTGCCAGCAGCTCTAGGTCGAGCGGGGGGCCACCATTTATCTCCTACAATGAGCAGTTCTTC
CASSSRSSGGPPFISYNEQFF
>TRBV5-5|16|.|TRBJ2-1|TRBD2
TGTGCCAGCAGGCAACTAGCGGGAGTTTCCTACAATGAGCAGTTCTTC
CASRQLAGVSYNEQFF
>TRBV7-9|14|.|TRBJ2-3|.
TGTGCCAGCAGCGAGGGGACTGCCACAGATACGCAGTATTTT
CASSEGTATDTQYF
>TRBV11-2|19|.|TRBJ2-1|TRBD2
TGTGCCAGCAGCTTAAGTGTAACTAGCGGGAGGGTAATTTACAATGAGCAGTTCTTC
CASSLSVTSGRVIYNEQFF
>TRBV12-3/TRBV12-4|15|many|TRBJ1-5|TRBD1
TGTGCCAGCAGCCAAGACAGGGTGGGAAATCAGCCCCAGCATTTT
CASSQDRVGNQPQHF
>TRBV28|15|many|TRBJ2-7|TRBD2
TGTGCCAGCAGGAGGCCGGGACTAGCGGGCTACGAGCAGTACTTC
CASRRPGLAGYEQYF
>TRBV27|14|.|TRBJ1-1|.
TGTGCCAGCAGTTTCACGACGGGAAGTACTGAAGCTTTCTTT
CASSFTTGSTEAFF
>TRBV20-1|17|many|TRBJ2-1|TRBD2
TGCAGTGCTAGGGTCACCTCGGGACTAGCGGGAGGCAATGAGCAGTTCTTC
CSARVTSGLAGGNEQFF
>TRBV11-2|13|.|TRBJ1-2|.
TGTGCCAGCAGCTTACCAGTGAGCAATGGCTACACCTTC
CASSLPVSNGYTF
>TRBV6-5|14|few|TRBJ2-1|.
TGTGCCAGCAGTTACAGAGACGGGGCCAATGAGCAGTTCTTC
CASSYRDGANEQFF
>TRBV28|14|many|TRBJ2-7|.
TGTGCCAGCAGGACTAACAGGGTTTGGTTCGAGCAGTACTTC
CASRTNRVWFEQYF
>TRBV20-1|13|many|TRBJ2-7|TRBD1
TGCAGTGCTGAGGACAGGGGGGGTTACGAGCAGTACTTC
CSAEDRGGYEQYF
>TRBV15|15|.|TRBJ1-1|.
TGTGCCACCAGCAGAGAGGACAGTCCGGGCACTGAAGCTTTCTTT
CATSREDSPGTEAFF
>TRBV20-1|17|few|TRBJ2-3|TRBD2
TGCTGTGCTATCGACCCCAGACTAGCGGGGGACACAGATACGCAGTATTTT
CCAIDPRLAGDTDTQYF
>TRBV4-1|15|many|TRBJ2-7|.
TGCGCCAGCAGCCAAACCCAGACTACCTCCTACGAGCAGTACTTC
CASSQTQTTSYEQYF
>TRBV5-4|14|many|TRBJ2-5|.
TGTGCCAGCAGACAGGAAATAAGCCAAGAGACCCAGTACTTC
CASRQEISQETQYF
>TRBV25-1|14|many|TRBJ1-5|.
TGTGCCAGCAGTGTCGGGGGGGGCAATCAGCCCCAGCATTTT
CASSVGGGNQPQHF
>TRBV5-1|16|many|TRBJ2-5|TRBD1
TGCGCCAGCAGCACGACCGGGACAGGGGACCAAGAGACCCAGTACTTC
CASSTTGTGDQETQYF
>TRBV2|15|.|TRBJ2-2|.
TGTGCCAGCAGTGAAGCGGGACACACTACCGGGGAGCTGTTTTTT
CASSEAGHTTGELFF
>TRBV12-3/TRBV12-4|16|few|TRBJ1-5|TRBD1
TGTGCCAGCAGTTTTCGGACAGGGGGGAGCAATCAGCCCCAGCATTTT
CASSFRTGGSNQPQHF